This entry lists 22 T cell receptor beta chains sequenced from one sample in a study of blood T cells in healthy people across ages. A second roughly 6 to 12 cycle PCR used barcoded and J-beta primers. One entry per CDR3 protein results from TCRdb running MiXCR on the 5' RACE reads. The sample yields fewer than 2,000,000 distinct CDR3 sequences, approximately 32% seen once. Source material: blood. The receptors were sampled from a woman in her twenties or thirties in good health.

This chain connects TRBV6-1 to TRBJ1-2; D is unclear. The CDR3 length is 14 residues. V was clipped by 2 bases and J by 8 bases, with 15 bases between them. Germline V gene sequence: CDR1 MNHNS, CDR2 SASEGT. The DNA for the CDR3 is TGTGCCAGCAGTGAATACGCCACCCGAGGCGGCTACACCTTC. It encodes CASSEYATRGGYTF.

This clonotype has only one observation. CDR3 bases: TGTGCCAGCAGTTTAGGCGGGGGACCGCCTAGCACAGATACGCAGTATTTT. Amino acid sequence: CASSLGGGPPSTDTQYF. The rearrangement uses TRBV27 and TRBJ2-3; 7 nucleotides agree with TRBD2. The CDR3 is 17 residues long. With 2 bases clipped from V and 0 bases from J, the junction kept 8 bases outside the gene matches. Looked up from germline, CDR1 is MNHEY and CDR2 is SMNVEV (reference sequence).

To note about this clonotype: This may come from a read error, since a much larger clone is one base off. CDR3 in DNA: TGTGCCGGCGGTAGCGGGGAGACCCAGTACTTC. It translates to CAGGSGETQYF. This sequence joins TRBV7-2 and TRBJ2-5, with 7 nucleotides matching TRBD2. The CDR3 is 11 amino acids. The V and J ends lost 11 bases and 5 bases, in that order; junction bases with no gene match: 5. Germline values: CDR1 SGHTA, CDR2 FQGNSA.

This clonotype came up once. This rearrangement joins TRBV2 to TRBJ2-3; D is perhaps TRBD1 (6 bases). Germline assignment: CDR1 SNHLY and CDR2 FYNNEI. CDR3 length: 15 residues. V lost 4 bases and J 0 bases, leaving 11 bases between the germline ends. CDR3 DNA: TGTGCCAGCAGTGTTCGAGGGGGAAGCACAGATACGCAGTATTTT. This codes for CASSVRGGSTDTQYF.

V is TRBV4-2 and J is TRBJ2-3, with 11 bases fitting TRBD2. Germline loops: CDR1 LGHNA, CDR2 YNFKEQ. V lost 1 base and J lost 2; bases outside the gene matches: 5. This CDR3 is built from 17 residues. The chain's CDR3 is CASSQGLAGHPTDTQYF. CDR3 in DNA: TGTGCCAGCAGCCAAGGACTAGCGGGGCACCCCACAGATACGCAGTATTTT.

V is TRBV5-1 and J is TRBJ2-2, with 15 bases lining up with TRBD2. The CDR3 contains 19 residues. V lost 4 bases to trimming and J lost 1 base; unmatched junction nucleotides: 8. Per the germline V gene, CDR1 is SGHRS and CDR2 is YFSETQ. CDR3 region: CASSQLPGLAGGNTGELFF. Here the CDR3 DNA reads TGCGCCAGCAGCCAACTGCCGGGACTAGCGGGAGGGAACACCGGGGAGCTGTTTTTT.

V and J are TRBV18 and TRBJ1-4; possibly TRBD1 for D (5 bases). This CDR3 has 16 amino acids. CDR1 is KGHSH and CDR2 is LQKENI in the germline V gene. V lost 3 bases and J 3 bases, leaving 14 bases between the germline ends. The CDR3 bases are TGTGCCAGCTCACCCCGCTTGGGGGACTCTAATGAAAAACTGTTTTTT. Translated: CASSPRLGDSNEKLFF.

Only a few counts were recorded for this clonotype. The rearrangement joins TRBV11-2 to TRBJ2-7, with TRBD1 matching over 8 bases. V was pared by 2 bases and J by 3 bases, with 9 bases of the junction left unmatched. The CDR3 spans 16 residues. Germline assignment: CDR1 SGHAT and CDR2 FQNNGV. CDR3 residues: CASSLPSRDRLYEQYF. Written as DNA, the CDR3 is TGTGCCAGCAGCTTACCGTCCCGGGACAGGCTCTACGAGCAGTACTTC.

This clonotype was seen at least ten times. V usage is TRBV10-3 and J usage is TRBJ1-2, with D hard to call. Germline CDR1 reads ENHRY; CDR2 reads SYGVKD. There are 12 residues in the CDR3. Trimming shortened V by 1 base and J by 4 bases, and 4 bases separated the two germline ends. This CDR3 is CAISELVYGYTF. In DNA form, the CDR3 reads TGTGCCATCAGTGAGTTGGTCTATGGCTACACCTTC.

The gene calls are TRBV12-3 or TRBV12-4 and TRBJ2-1; D remains ambiguous. The length of the CDR3 is 16 residues. Trimming shortened V by 3 bases and J by 0 bases, and 12 bases separated the two germline ends. The CDR3 region has the DNA TGTGCCAGCAGTTTTGTCGGACGGAGCTCCTACAATGAGCAGTTCTTC. Translating gives CASSFVGRSSYNEQFF.

The table lists this clonotype with a few counts. The chain is built from TRBV11-2 and TRBJ2-5, with no clear D. Germline V lookup: CDR1 SGHAT, CDR2 FQNNGV. The CDR3 covers 15 residues. The V end lost 1 base, the J end lost 3 bases, and 12 bases lay between the germline ends. The CDR3 here is CASSLAWVAEETQYF. The CDR3 coding sequence is TGTGCCAGCAGCTTAGCCTGGGTTGCGGAAGAGACCCAGTACTTC.

A note on this clonotype: At one of its ends the junction is not consistent with the germline gene, which may arise from a read error. The genes are TRBV12-3 or TRBV12-4 and TRBJ2-1; the match to TRBD2 covers 7 bases. The CDR3 covers 17 residues. Written as DNA, the CDR3 is TGTGCCGGCAGTTTAGCATTCGGGACTACAATCTCGGCCGAGCAGTTCTTC. Protein: CAGSLAFGTTISAEQFF.

This clonotype was observed at least ten times. The CDR3 spells CAISEGQGATDTQYF. The CDR3 bases are TGTGCCATCAGTGAGGGACAGGGGGCCACAGATACGCAGTATTTT. This chain uses TRBV10-3 with TRBJ2-3; 11 nucleotides align to TRBD1. CDR3 size: 15 residues. V shed 2 bases, J shed 2 bases, and the junction held 0 bases outside the gene matches. Per the germline V gene, CDR1 is ENHRY and CDR2 is SYGVKD.

The rearrangement uses TRBV7-2 and TRBJ2-3, with 9 bases matching TRBD2. The V gene's germline CDR1 is SGHTA and CDR2 FQGNSA. The V gene end was trimmed by 5 bases and the J gene end by 14 bases; junction bases not matched to a gene: 14. The CDR3 is made up of 14 amino acids. As DNA, the CDR3 is TGTGCCAGCAGCGTGGGGACTAGCCCCACCTCAGCGTATTTT. It yields the protein CASSVGTSPTSAYF.

The chain joins TRBV10-3 to TRBJ1-2; 8 nucleotides agree with TRBD1. Germline V gene sequence: CDR1 ENHRY, CDR2 SYGVKD. This CDR3 contains 12 residues. Trimming removed 4 bases from V and 8 bases from J; junction bases left unmatched: 3. The CDR3 spells CAISGTGRGYTF. CDR3 DNA: TGTGCCATCAGTGGGACAGGGCGAGGCTACACCTTC.

A note on this clonotype: One end of the junction is discordant with germline, which a read error may explain. The rearrangement links TRBV7-9 to TRBJ1-1; a weak D match, TRBD1 (5 bases). Germline assignment: CDR1 SEHNR and CDR2 FQNEAQ (reference sequence). The CDR3 sequence is 15 residues long. CDR3 amino acids: CAGSLVTGMNTEAFF. The CDR3 DNA follows: TGTGCCGGCAGCTTAGTAACAGGAATGAACACTGAAGCTTTCTTT.

The rearrangement links TRBV30 to TRBJ1-2; a weak D match, TRBD1 (5 bases). The CDR3 totals 12 residues. Per germline, CDR1 GTSNPN and CDR2 SVGIG (reference sequence). Trimming took 4 bases from V and 8 from J, leaving 14 bases between them. This chain's CDR3 is CAWTQAKEGYTF. Written as DNA, the CDR3 is TGTGCCTGGACACAGGCAAAAGAGGGCTACACCTTC.

The genes are TRBV29-1 and TRBJ1-1; D is unresolved. The CDR3 sequence is 12 residues long. CDR1 SQVTM and CDR2 ANQGSEA come from the germline V gene. V shed 7 bases and J shed 0 bases, with 9 bases lying between them. The CDR3: CSGRYMNTEAFF. The CDR3 DNA sequence: TGCAGCGGCAGATACATGAACACTGAAGCTTTCTTT.

The rearrangement joins TRBV6-2 or TRBV6-3 to TRBJ1-5; D perhaps matches TRBD1 (5 bases). CDR1 MNHEY and CDR2 SVGEGT come from the germline V gene. The CDR3 runs to 15 residues. V dropped 2 bases and J dropped 6 bases, with 14 bases sitting between them. CDR3 amino acids: CASSYVGGVLQPQHF. CDR3 bases: TGTGCCAGCAGTTACGTTGGGGGGGTCCTTCAGCCCCAGCATTTT.

This chain uses TRBV24-1 with TRBJ2-3; D gene uncertain. The V end lost 5 bases, the J end lost 2 bases, and 7 bases lay between the germline ends. This CDR3 has 13 amino acids. CDR1 and CDR2 from the germline V gene are KGHDR and SFDVKD. The CDR3 sequence: CATSGTDTDTQYF. CDR3 in DNA: TGTGCCACCAGTGGAACCGACACAGATACGCAGTATTTT.

This clonotype appeared a single time. The V and J genes are TRBV6-1 and TRBJ2-1; TRBD1 agrees at 11 bases. Germline CDR1 is MNHNS and CDR2 is SASEGT. With V trimmed by 10 bases and J by 5 bases, 7 bases remained unmatched. The CDR3 is 14 amino acids. Here the CDR3 DNA reads TGTGCCATTACGGACAGGGGGCTAGACAATGAGCAGTTCTTC. This gives the protein CAITDRGLDNEQFF.

V and J are TRBV20-1 and TRBJ1-5; D gene unclear. Trimming stripped 5 bases from V and 0 bases from J, with 14 bases between. The V gene's germline CDR1 is DFQATT and CDR2 SNEGSKA (reference sequence). The CDR3 length is 15 residues. CDR3 DNA sequence: TGCAGTGCTCGCCGCACATACAATAGCAATCAGCCCCAGCATTTT. Protein: CSARRTYNSNQPQHF.